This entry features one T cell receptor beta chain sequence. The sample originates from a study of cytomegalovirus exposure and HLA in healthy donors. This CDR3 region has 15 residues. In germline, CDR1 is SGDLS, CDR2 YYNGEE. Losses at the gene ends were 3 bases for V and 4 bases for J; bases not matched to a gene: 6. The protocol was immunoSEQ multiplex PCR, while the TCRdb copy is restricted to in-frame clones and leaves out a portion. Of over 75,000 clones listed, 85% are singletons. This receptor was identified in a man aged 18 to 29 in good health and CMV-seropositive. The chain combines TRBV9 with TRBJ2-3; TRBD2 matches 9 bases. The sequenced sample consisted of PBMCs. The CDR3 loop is CASSGSGSPADTQYF. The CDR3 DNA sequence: TGTGCCAGCAGCGGTAGCGGGAGCCCCGCAGATACGCAGTATTTT.